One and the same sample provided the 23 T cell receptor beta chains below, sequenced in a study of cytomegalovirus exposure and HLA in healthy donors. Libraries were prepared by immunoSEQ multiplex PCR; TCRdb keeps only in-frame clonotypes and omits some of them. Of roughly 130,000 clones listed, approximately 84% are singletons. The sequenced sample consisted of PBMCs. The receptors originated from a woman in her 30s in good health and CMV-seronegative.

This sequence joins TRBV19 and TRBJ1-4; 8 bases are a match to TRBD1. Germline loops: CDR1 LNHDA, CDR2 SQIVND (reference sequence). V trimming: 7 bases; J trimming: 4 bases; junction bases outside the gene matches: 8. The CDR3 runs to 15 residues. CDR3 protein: CASTKLGTGNEKLFF. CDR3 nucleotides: TGTGCCAGTACTAAACTGGGGACAGGTAATGAAAAACTGTTTTTT.

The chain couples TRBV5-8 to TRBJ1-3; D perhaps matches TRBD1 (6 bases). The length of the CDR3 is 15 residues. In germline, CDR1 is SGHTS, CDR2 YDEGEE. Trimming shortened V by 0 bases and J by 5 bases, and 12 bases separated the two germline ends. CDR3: CASSLGLRGRNTIYF. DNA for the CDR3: TGTGCCAGCAGCTTGGGCCTCAGGGGCAGAAACACCATATATTTT.

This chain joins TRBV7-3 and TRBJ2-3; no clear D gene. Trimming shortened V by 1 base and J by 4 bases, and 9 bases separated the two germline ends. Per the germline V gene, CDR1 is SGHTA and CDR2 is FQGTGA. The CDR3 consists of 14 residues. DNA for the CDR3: TGTGCCAGCAGCTTAAATGGGCTACCAGATACGCAGTATTTT. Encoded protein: CASSLNGLPDTQYF. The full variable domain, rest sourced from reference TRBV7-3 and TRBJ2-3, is GAGVSQTPSNKVTEKGKYVELRCDPISGHTALYWYRQSLGQGPEFLIYFQGTGAADDSGLPNDRFFAVRPEGSVSTLKIQRTERGDSAVYLCASSLNGLPDTQYFGPGTRLTVL.

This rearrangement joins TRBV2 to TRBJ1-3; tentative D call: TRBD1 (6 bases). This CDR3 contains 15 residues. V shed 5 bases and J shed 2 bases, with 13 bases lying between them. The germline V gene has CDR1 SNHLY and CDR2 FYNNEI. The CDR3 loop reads CASSFGDNPGNTIYF. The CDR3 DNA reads TGTGCCAGCAGTTTTGGGGACAACCCTGGAAACACCATATATTTT.

CDR3 region: CASSEYVYEQYF. Here the CDR3 DNA reads TGTGCCAGCAGTGAATATGTCTACGAGCAGTACTTC. The rearrangement joins TRBV6-1 to TRBJ2-7; D is unresolved. From germline, CDR1 is MNHNS and CDR2 SASEGT. This CDR3 comprises 12 residues. The V gene lost 2 bases and the J gene lost 3 bases, with 5 bases spanning the gap.

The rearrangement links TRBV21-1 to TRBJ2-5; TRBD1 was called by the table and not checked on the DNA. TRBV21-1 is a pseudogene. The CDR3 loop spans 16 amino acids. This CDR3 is CATVMWTGGGEETQYF. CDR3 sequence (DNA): TGTGCCACCGTAATGTGGACAGGAGGTGGCGAGGAGACCCAGTACTTC.

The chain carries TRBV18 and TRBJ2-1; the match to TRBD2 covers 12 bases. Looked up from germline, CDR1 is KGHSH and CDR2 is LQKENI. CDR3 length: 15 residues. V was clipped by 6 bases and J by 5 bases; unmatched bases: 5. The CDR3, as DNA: TGTGCCAGCTCCTCGACTAGCGGGGGTCACAATGAGCAGTTCTTC. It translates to CASSSTSGGHNEQFF. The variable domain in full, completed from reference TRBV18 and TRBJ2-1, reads NAGVMQNPRHLVRRRGQEARLRCSPMKGHSHVYWYRQLPEEGLKFMVYLQKENIIDESGMPKERFSAEFPKEGPSILRIQQVVRGDSAAYFCASSSTSGGHNEQFFGPGTRLTVL.

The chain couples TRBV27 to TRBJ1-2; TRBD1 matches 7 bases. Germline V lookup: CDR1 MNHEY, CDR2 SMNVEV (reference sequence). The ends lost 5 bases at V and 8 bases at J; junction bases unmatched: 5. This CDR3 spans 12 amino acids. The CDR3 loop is CASSKTGAGYTF. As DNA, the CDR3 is TGTGCCAGCAGTAAAACAGGGGCCGGCTACACCTTC.

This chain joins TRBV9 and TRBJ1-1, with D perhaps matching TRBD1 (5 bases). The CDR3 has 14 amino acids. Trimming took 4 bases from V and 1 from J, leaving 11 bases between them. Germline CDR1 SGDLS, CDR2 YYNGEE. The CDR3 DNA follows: TGTGCCAGCAGCATACAGGCTTCGAACACTGAAGCTTTCTTT. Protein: CASSIQASNTEAFF.

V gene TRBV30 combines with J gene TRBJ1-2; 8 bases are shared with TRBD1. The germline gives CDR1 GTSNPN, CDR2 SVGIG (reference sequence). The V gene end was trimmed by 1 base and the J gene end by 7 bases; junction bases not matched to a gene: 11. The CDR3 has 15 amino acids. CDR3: CAWSDRDRWSGGYTF. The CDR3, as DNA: TGTGCCTGGAGTGACCGGGACAGGTGGTCTGGTGGCTACACCTTC.

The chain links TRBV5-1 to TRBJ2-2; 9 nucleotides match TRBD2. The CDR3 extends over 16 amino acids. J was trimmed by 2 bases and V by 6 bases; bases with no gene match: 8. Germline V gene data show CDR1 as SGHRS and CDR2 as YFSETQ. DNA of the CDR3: TGCGCCAGCAAACAAGCGGGGGGCCAAAACACCGGGGAGCTGTTTTTT. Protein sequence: CASKQAGGQNTGELFF.

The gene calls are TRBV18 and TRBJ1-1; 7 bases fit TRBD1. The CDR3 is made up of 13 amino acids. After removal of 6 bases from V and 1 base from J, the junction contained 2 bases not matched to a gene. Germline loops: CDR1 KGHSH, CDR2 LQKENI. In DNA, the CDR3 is TGTGCCAGCTCCAAGGGGGCGAACACTGAAGCTTTCTTT. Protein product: CASSKGANTEAFF.

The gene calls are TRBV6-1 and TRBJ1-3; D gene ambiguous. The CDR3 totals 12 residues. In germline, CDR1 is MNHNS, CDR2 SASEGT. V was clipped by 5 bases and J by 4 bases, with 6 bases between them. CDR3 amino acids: CASSLQGNTIYF. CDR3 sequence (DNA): TGTGCCAGCAGTCTTCAGGGAAACACCATATATTTT.

The CDR3 nucleotides read TGTGCCAGCATGAGGTGGCCGGCAGGGTCTGGAAACACCATATATTTT. Protein product: CASMRWPAGSGNTIYF. The chain employs TRBV27 and TRBJ1-3; tentatively, D is TRBD1 (5 bases). The CDR3 is 16 residues long. With 7 bases removed from V and 1 base from J, the gap between germline ends came to 17 bases. The germline CDR1 and CDR2 sequences are MNHEY and SMNVEV (reference sequence).

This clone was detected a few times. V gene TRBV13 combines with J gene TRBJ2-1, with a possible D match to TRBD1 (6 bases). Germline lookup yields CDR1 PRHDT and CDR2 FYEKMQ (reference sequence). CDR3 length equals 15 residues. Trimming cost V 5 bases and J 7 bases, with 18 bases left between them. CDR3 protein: CASSQYRENVNEQFF. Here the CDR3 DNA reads TGTGCCAGCAGCCAATACAGGGAAAACGTAAATGAGCAGTTCTTC.

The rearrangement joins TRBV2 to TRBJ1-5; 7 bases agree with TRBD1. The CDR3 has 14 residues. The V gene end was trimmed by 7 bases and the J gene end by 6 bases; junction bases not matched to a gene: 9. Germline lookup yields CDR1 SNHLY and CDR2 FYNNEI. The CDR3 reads CASTLEGGGQPQHF. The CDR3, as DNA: TGTGCCAGCACTTTAGAAGGGGGCGGTCAGCCCCAGCATTTT.

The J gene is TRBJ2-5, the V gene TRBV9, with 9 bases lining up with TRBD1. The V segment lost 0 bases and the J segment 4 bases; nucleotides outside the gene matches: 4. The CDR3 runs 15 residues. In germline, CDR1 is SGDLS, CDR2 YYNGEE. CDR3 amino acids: CASSVDGTGTETQYF. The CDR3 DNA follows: TGTGCCAGCAGCGTAGACGGGACAGGGACAGAGACCCAGTACTTC. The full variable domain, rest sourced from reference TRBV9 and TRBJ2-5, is DSGVTQTPKHLITATGQRVTLRCSPRSGDLSVYWYQQSLDQGLQFLIQYYNGEERAKGNILERFSAQQFPDLHSELNLSSLELGDSALYFCASSVDGTGTETQYFGPGTRLLVL.

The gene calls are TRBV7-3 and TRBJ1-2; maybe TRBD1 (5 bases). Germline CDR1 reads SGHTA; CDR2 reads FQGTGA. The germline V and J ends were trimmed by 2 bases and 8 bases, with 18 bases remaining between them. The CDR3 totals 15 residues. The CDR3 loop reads CASSLGGVRVEGYTF. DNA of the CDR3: TGTGCCAGCAGCTTAGGGGGGGTTCGGGTGGAGGGCTACACCTTC.

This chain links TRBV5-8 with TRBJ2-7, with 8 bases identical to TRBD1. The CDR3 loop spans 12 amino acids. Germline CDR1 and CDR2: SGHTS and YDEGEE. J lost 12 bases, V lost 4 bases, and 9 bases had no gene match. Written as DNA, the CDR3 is TGTGCCAGCAGCAGGACGGTGACAGGGGTGTACTTC. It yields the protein CASSRTVTGVYF.

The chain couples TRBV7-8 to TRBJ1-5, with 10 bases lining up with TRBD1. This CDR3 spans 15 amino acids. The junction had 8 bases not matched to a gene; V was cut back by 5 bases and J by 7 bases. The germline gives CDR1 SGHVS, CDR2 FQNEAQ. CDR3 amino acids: CASSPDRGLRQPQHF. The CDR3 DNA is TGTGCCAGCAGCCCTGACAGGGGGCTGCGGCAGCCCCAGCATTTT.

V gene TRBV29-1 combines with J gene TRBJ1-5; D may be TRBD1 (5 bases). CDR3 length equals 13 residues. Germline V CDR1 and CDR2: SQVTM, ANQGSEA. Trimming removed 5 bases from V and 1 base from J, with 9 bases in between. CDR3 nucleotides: TGCAGCGTTACAGGTTCGAGCAATCAGCCCCAGCATTTT. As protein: CSVTGSSNQPQHF.

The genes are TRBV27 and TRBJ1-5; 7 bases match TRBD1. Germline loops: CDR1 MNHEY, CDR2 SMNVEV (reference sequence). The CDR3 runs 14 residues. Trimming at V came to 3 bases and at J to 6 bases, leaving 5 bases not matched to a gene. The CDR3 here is CASSLEGGSQPQHF. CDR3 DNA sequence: TGTGCCAGCAGTTTGGAAGGGGGCAGTCAGCCCCAGCATTTT.

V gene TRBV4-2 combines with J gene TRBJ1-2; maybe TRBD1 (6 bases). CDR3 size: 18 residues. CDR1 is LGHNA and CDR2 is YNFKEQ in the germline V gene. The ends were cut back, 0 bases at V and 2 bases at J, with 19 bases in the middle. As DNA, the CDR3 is TGTGCCAGCAGCCAAGAAGGATATAGGGGGGGCGAGAACTATGGCTACACCTTC. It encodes CASSQEGYRGGENYGYTF.